The present T cell receptor beta chain was sequenced within a study of T cell repertoires in cytomegalovirus infection. Across the study: Indications came from public TCR beta signatures; they pointed to CMV infection and to a matching HLA type.

This clonotype has a count of ten or more. V lost 2 bases and J lost 7, with 9 bases in between. Germline CDR1 and CDR2: SGHTA and FQGNSA. The CDR3 is made up of 13 amino acids. TCRdb re-derived calls from the reads in MiXCR, one entry per CDR3 protein. The repertoire holds hundreds of thousands of distinct CDR3 sequences, with 20% to 25% as singletons. This clonotype was obtained from a human donor in good health (CMV status not recorded). Some clones in this sample may be carry-over from other donors' samples. This chain connects TRBV7-2 to TRBJ2-1; no clear D gene. What was sequenced was CD8+ T cells from PBMCs. The CDR3 is CASSLFPRNEQFF. The CDR3 DNA reads TGTGCCAGCAGCTTATTTCCTCGAAATGAGCAGTTCTTC.